This T cell receptor (beta chain) stems from a study of blood T cell repertoires in COVID-19. Overall study: Sources were T cells, B-cell-depleted T cells, or PBMCs; the material itself was cDNA or gDNA.

V trimming: 10 bases; J trimming: 6 bases; junction bases outside the gene matches: 12. Germline CDR1 reads ENHRY; CDR2 reads SYGVKD. The CDR3 spans 14 residues. Generated by immunoSEQ multiplex PCR, the TCRdb table keeps only in-frame clones and is missing some. The sample carries fewer than 150,000 clones, around four fifths recorded once. This TCR was sampled from a man in his sixties who had recovered from COVID-19. The sequenced sample was peripheral blood. The rearrangement joins TRBV10-3 to TRBJ2-3, with 8 nucleotides matching TRBD1. The CDR3 loop is CATKDRAVGDTQYF. The CDR3 DNA is TGTGCCACCAAGGACAGGGCAGTTGGGGATACGCAGTATTTT.